The 30 T cell receptor beta chains listed next were all sequenced from one sample in a study of CD8+ T cells in alopecia areata. RNA was extracted and reverse transcribed into cDNA as the sequencing template. The assay was immunoSEQ multiplex PCR, and TCRdb's table has in-frame clones only and misses some. The sample carries more than 95,000 clones, 55% to 70% recorded once. The sequenced sample was CD4+ T cells sorted from blood. All receptors come from a human donor in good health.

The chain employs TRBV11-2 and TRBJ2-7, with a weak D call TRBD1 (5 bases). Germline assignment: CDR1 SGHAT and CDR2 FQNNGV. Trimming removed 0 bases from V and 4 bases from J, with 7 bases in between. This CDR3 region has 13 residues. The CDR3 coding sequence is TGTGCCAGCAGCTTAGACTCAGGGTACGAGCAGTACTTC. It translates to CASSLDSGYEQYF.

The chain recombines TRBV11-2 with TRBJ2-3, with D hard to call. V was clipped by 0 bases and J by 5 bases, with 12 bases between them. CDR1 is SGHAT and CDR2 is FQNNGV in the germline V gene. The CDR3 totals 15 residues. CDR3 region: CASSLEGKVEDTQYF. Here the CDR3 DNA reads TGTGCCAGCAGCTTAGAGGGAAAAGTAGAAGATACGCAGTATTTT.

This clone has only one observation. V and J are TRBV30 and TRBJ1-5; D remains ambiguous. V lost 1 base to trimming and J lost 2 bases, with 9 bases between them. The CDR3 loop spans 14 amino acids. Germline CDR1 reads GTSNPN; CDR2 reads SVGIG (reference sequence). The CDR3 region is CAWSARSGNQPQHF. CDR3 nucleotide sequence: TGTGCCTGGAGTGCTAGGTCAGGCAATCAGCCCCAGCATTTT.

The CDR3 loop is CASSFDGNQPQHF. Written as DNA, the CDR3 is TGTGCCAGCAGCTTCGACGGCAATCAGCCCCAGCATTTT. The chain links TRBV7-9 to TRBJ1-5; D is undetermined. This CDR3 has 13 residues. The V and J ends lost 3 bases and 2 bases respectively, with 5 bases between them. The germline V gene encodes CDR1 SEHNR and CDR2 FQNEAQ (reference sequence).

V is TRBV28 and J is TRBJ2-5; possible D gene TRBD1, 6 bases. Germline V gene data show CDR1 as MDHEN and CDR2 as SYDVKM. The CDR3 contains 13 residues. Trimming took 10 bases from V and 2 from J, leaving 14 bases between them. CDR3 sequence: CATHDRLQETQYF. The CDR3 coding sequence is TGTGCCACCCACGACAGGTTACAAGAGACCCAGTACTTC. Full variable domain (outside the CDR3, taken from reference TRBV28 and TRBJ2-5): DVKVTQSSRYLVKRTGEKVFLECVQDMDHENMFWYRQDPGLGLRLIYFSYDVKMKEKGDIPEGYSVSREKKERFSLILESASTNQTSMYLCATHDRLQETQYFGPGTRLLVL.

The chain combines TRBV11-2 with TRBJ2-5; D gene uncertain. The CDR3 has 11 residues. With 5 bases removed from V and 5 bases from J, the gap between germline ends came to 6 bases. Germline V CDR1 and CDR2: SGHAT, FQNNGV. CDR3 sequence (DNA): TGTGCCAGCAGCATCGGGGAGACCCAGTACTTC. It codes for CASSIGETQYF. The whole variable domain, remainder taken from reference TRBV11-2 and TRBJ2-5, is EAGVAQSPRYKIIEKRQSVAFWCNPISGHATLYWYQQILGQGPKLLIQFQNNGVVDDSQLPKDRFSAERLKGVDSTLKIQPAKLEDSAVYLCASSIGETQYFGPGTRLLVL.

This chain links TRBV28 with TRBJ2-3; the D is unclear. V lost 8 bases, J lost 6 bases, and 15 bases lay in between. Germline values: CDR1 MDHEN, CDR2 SYDVKM. This CDR3 has 13 amino acids. The CDR3 protein is CASGQAIEDTQYF. The CDR3 DNA sequence: TGTGCCAGCGGGCAGGCTATTGAGGATACGCAGTATTTT.

The CDR3 loop reads CASSFGQEYEQYF. The CDR3 nucleotides are TGTGCCAGCAGCTTTGGGCAAGAATACGAGCAGTACTTC. The chain combines TRBV5-6 with TRBJ2-7; D not resolved. This CDR3 comprises 13 residues. The germline CDR1 and CDR2 sequences are SGHDT and YYEEEE. The V end lost 2 bases, the J end lost 4 bases, and 10 bases lay between the germline ends.

CDR3 nucleotide sequence: TGTGCCAGCAGCCACCGGGGTAACTCCTACGAGCAGTACTTC. Translating gives CASSHRGNSYEQYF. The chain combines TRBV7-9 with TRBJ2-7, with D maybe TRBD2 (5 bases). V was trimmed by 5 bases and J by 0 bases, leaving 11 bases between them. Germline V CDR1 and CDR2: SEHNR, FQNEAQ (reference sequence). The CDR3 is 14 amino acids.

This clone appeared a few times. V is TRBV9 and J is TRBJ2-7; a possible D gene is TRBD2 (5 bases). CDR1 is SGDLS, CDR2 YYNGEE, per germline. The CDR3 runs 13 residues. Trimming cost V 4 bases and J 5 bases, with 13 bases left between them. The CDR3 loop reads CASSPRGGNEQYF. The CDR3 bases are TGTGCCAGCAGCCCCCGGGGTGGGAACGAGCAGTACTTC.

The chain recombines TRBV2 with TRBJ2-1; D is uncertain. Trimming cost V 3 bases and J 10 bases, with 4 bases left between them. The length of the CDR3 is 10 residues. In germline, CDR1 is SNHLY, CDR2 FYNNEI. The CDR3 nucleotides read TGTGCCAGCAGTGAGGGAGAGCAGTTCTTC. Protein: CASSEGEQFF.

The chain uses TRBV30 and TRBJ1-1, with D maybe TRBD1 (5 bases). Germline assignment: CDR1 GTSNPN and CDR2 SVGIG (reference sequence). The CDR3 is 13 amino acids. V shed 0 bases and J shed 13 bases, with 18 bases lying between them. CDR3 residues: CAWSVYMGLNVFF. Written as DNA, the CDR3 is TGTGCCTGGAGTGTGTATATGGGACTGAACGTTTTCTTT. Supplemented by reference TRBV30 and TRBJ1-1, the full variable domain reads SQTIHQWPATLVQPVGSPLSLECTVEGTSNPNLYWYRQAAGRGLQLLFYSVGIGQISSEVPQNLSASRPQDRQFILSSKKLLLSDSGFYLCAWSVYMGLNVFFGQGTRLTVV.

The chain links TRBV30 to TRBJ2-3; 12 bases are shared with TRBD2. CDR3 size: 14 residues. Looked up from germline, CDR1 is GTSNPN and CDR2 is SVGIG (reference sequence). V lost 3 bases and J lost 8; bases outside the gene matches: 6. The CDR3 reads CAWSPTSGGTTQYF. The CDR3 DNA reads as TGTGCCTGGAGCCCCACTAGCGGGGGGACTACGCAGTATTTT.

This clone was counted only a few times. This chain links TRBV15 with TRBJ2-7; D may be TRBD2 (5 bases). Trimming cost V 4 bases and J 0 bases, with 7 bases left between them. CDR1 LNHNV and CDR2 YYDKDF come from the germline V gene (reference sequence). The CDR3 spans 13 residues. The CDR3: CATSIEGSYEQYF. The CDR3 DNA follows: TGTGCCACCAGCATAGAGGGCTCCTACGAGCAGTACTTC.

This clone was observed a handful of times. The V gene is TRBV7-2, the J gene TRBJ1-1; D possibly corresponds to TRBD1 (5 bases). Trimming left V 1 base short and J 1 base short, with 7 bases between. Germline CDR1 SGHTA, CDR2 FQGNSA. The CDR3 covers 14 residues. The CDR3 bases are TGTGCCAGCAGCTTAGTGAGGGGGAACACTGAAGCTTTCTTT. Protein sequence: CASSLVRGNTEAFF.

DNA for the CDR3: TGTGCCAGCAGCTCTTCCGGGACAGGGTTTGACATTCAGTACTTC. Amino acid sequence: CASSSSGTGFDIQYF. This sequence joins TRBV11-2 and TRBJ2-4; 9 bases are shared with TRBD1. The junction had 9 bases not matched to a gene; V was cut back by 4 bases and J by 8 bases. CDR3 size: 15 residues. Germline V gene sequence: CDR1 SGHAT, CDR2 FQNNGV.

The chain combines TRBV9 with TRBJ2-1, with D hard to call. The germline CDR1 and CDR2 sequences are SGDLS and YYNGEE. V was clipped by 0 bases and J by 7 bases, with 5 bases between them. The CDR3 is 12 amino acids. The CDR3 DNA follows: TGTGCCAGCAGCGTAGGTCAGAATGAGCAGTTCTTC. It encodes CASSVGQNEQFF.

The table lists this clone with a count of one. The rearrangement joins TRBV20-1 to TRBJ2-7; D is undetermined. This CDR3 has 11 residues. V lost 5 bases, J lost 7 bases, and 12 bases lay in between. Per germline, CDR1 DFQATT and CDR2 SNEGSKA (reference sequence). CDR3 residues: CSAQGPTEQYF. The CDR3, as DNA: TGCAGTGCTCAAGGACCCACTGAGCAGTACTTC.

This rearrangement joins TRBV14 to TRBJ1-6; unclear D gene. Trimming took off 4 bases at V and 10 bases at J, with 11 bases between the two ends. The CDR3 has 13 residues. Per germline, CDR1 SGHDN and CDR2 FVKESK. This CDR3 is CASSPVLSSPLHF. The DNA for the CDR3 is TGTGCCAGCAGCCCCGTCCTCAGCTCACCCCTCCACTTT.

The CDR3 protein is CASSRTGSGNYEQYF. The CDR3 DNA reads TGCGCCAGCAGCCGAACAGGGTCGGGGAACTACGAGCAGTACTTC. The chain joins TRBV4-1 to TRBJ2-7; perhaps TRBD1 as D (6 bases). The CDR3 consists of 15 residues. V was cut by 4 bases and J by 3 bases, with 16 bases left in between. Per the germline V gene, CDR1 is MGHRA and CDR2 is YSYEKL.

Turning to this clone: Since the CDR3 does not end with the conserved phenylalanine or tryptophan, this likely comes from a read error. This chain connects TRBV2 to TRBJ1-1; 8 bases fit TRBD1. Germline V gene data show CDR1 as SNHLY and CDR2 as FYNNEI. The CDR3 runs to 14 residues. With 7 bases clipped from V and 4 bases from J, the junction kept 8 bases outside the gene matches. In nucleotides, the CDR3 is TGTGCCAGCACCAGCAGGGGGCAAGTCACTGAAGCTTTCTCT. Translating it yields CASTSRGQVTEAFS.

The genes are TRBV25-1 and TRBJ2-7; perhaps TRBD2 as D (7 bases). With 3 bases removed from V and 0 bases from J, the gap between germline ends came to 15 bases. Germline loops: CDR1 MGHDK, CDR2 SYGVNS. The CDR3 is made up of 16 amino acids. CDR3 amino acids: CASSDKQGGSSYEQYF. The CDR3 nucleotides are TGTGCCAGCAGTGACAAACAGGGAGGGAGCTCCTACGAGCAGTACTTC.

The chain uses TRBV19 and TRBJ2-7; possibly TRBD1 for D (6 bases). V lost 1 base and J 5 bases, leaving 12 bases between the germline ends. CDR3 length: 14 amino acids. Germline loops: CDR1 LNHDA, CDR2 SQIVND (reference sequence). Here the CDR3 reads CASSIVTGTNEQYF. The CDR3 bases are TGTGCCAGTAGTATAGTAACAGGGACCAACGAGCAGTACTTC.

The chain is built from TRBV6-5 and TRBJ2-5; the D is unclear. V lost 0 bases and J 4 bases, leaving 9 bases between the germline ends. CDR1 MNHEY and CDR2 SVGAGI come from the germline V gene. The CDR3 has 14 amino acids. CDR3 DNA: TGTGCCAGCAGTTACTCTCGCCTGGGAGAGACCCAGTACTTC. Residues: CASSYSRLGETQYF.

In the case of this clone: Lacking the conserved final phenylalanine or tryptophan, this CDR3 likely reflects a read error. The rearrangement uses TRBV6-5 and TRBJ1-5; D gene ambiguous. Trimming took off 7 bases at V and 5 bases at J, with 3 bases between the two ends. Per the germline V gene, CDR1 is MNHEY and CDR2 is SVGAGI. This CDR3 has 10 residues. Here the CDR3 reads CASTYQPQHL. The DNA for the CDR3 is TGTGCCAGCACGTATCAGCCCCAGCATTTA.

V is TRBV28 and J is TRBJ2-2; no reliable D call. V lost 6 bases and J 5 bases, leaving 13 bases between the germline ends. Germline V lookup: CDR1 MDHEN, CDR2 SYDVKM. The CDR3 loop spans 14 amino acids. The CDR3 protein is CASSLGGRTGELFF. The CDR3 DNA reads as TGTGCCAGCAGCCTGGGTGGCCGGACCGGGGAGCTGTTTTTT.

This clone was seen ten or more times. The chain combines TRBV4-1 with TRBJ1-5; possibly TRBD1 for D (5 bases). The CDR3 extends over 16 amino acids. V lost 0 bases and J 3 bases, leaving 12 bases between the germline ends. Germline values: CDR1 MGHRA, CDR2 YSYEKL. The CDR3 nucleotides read TGCGCCAGCAGCCAAGAATCAGGGCGCACCAATCAGCCCCAGCATTTT. This gives the protein CASSQESGRTNQPQHF.

The CDR3 DNA is TGCGCCAGCAGCGAACAACTAGCGGGCCAAGAGACCCAGTACTTC. Translated, it gives CASSEQLAGQETQYF. J is TRBJ2-5 and V is TRBV5-1, with 9 bases matching TRBD2. This CDR3 spans 15 amino acids. Germline V CDR1 and CDR2: SGHRS, YFSETQ. With 4 bases clipped from V and 1 base from J, the junction kept 5 bases outside the gene matches.

A remark on this clone: Other nucleotide sequences from this sample produce the same CDR3. The J gene is TRBJ1-2, the V gene TRBV2, with TRBD1 as a possible D gene (5 bases). V shed 3 bases and J shed 6 bases, with 8 bases lying between them. The CDR3 has 12 amino acids. Germline lookup yields CDR1 SNHLY and CDR2 FYNNEI. The CDR3 bases are TGTGCCAGCAGTGATCGGGGGGATGGCTACACCTTC. The encoded protein is CASSDRGDGYTF. The variable domain in full, with the rest retrieved from reference TRBV2 and TRBJ1-2, is EPEVTQTPSHQVTQMGQEVILRCVPISNHLYFYWYRQILGQKVEFLVSFYNNEISEKSEIFDDQFSVERPDGSNFTLKIRSTKLEDSAMYFCASSDRGDGYTFGSGTRLTVV.

The V gene is TRBV29-1, the J gene TRBJ2-4, with a weak D call TRBD1 (5 bases). In germline, CDR1 is SQVTM, CDR2 ANQGSEA. The ends were cut back, 3 bases at V and 2 bases at J, with 8 bases in the middle. This CDR3 has 13 amino acids. The CDR3 protein is CSVESGTKNIQYF. The CDR3 bases are TGCAGCGTTGAGTCAGGGACCAAAAACATTCAGTACTTC.